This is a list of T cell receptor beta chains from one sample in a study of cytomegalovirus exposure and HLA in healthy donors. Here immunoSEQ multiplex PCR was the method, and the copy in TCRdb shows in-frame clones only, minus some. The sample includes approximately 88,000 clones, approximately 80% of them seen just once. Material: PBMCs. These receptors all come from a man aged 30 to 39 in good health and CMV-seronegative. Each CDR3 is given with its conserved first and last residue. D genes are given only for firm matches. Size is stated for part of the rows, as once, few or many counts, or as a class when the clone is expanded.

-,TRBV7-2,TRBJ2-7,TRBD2,TGTGCCAGCAGCTTAGGGATGACAGCGGGGGAGCAGTACTTC,CASSLGMTAGEQYF
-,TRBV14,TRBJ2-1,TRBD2,TGTGCCAGCAGCCAAACCACGACTAGCGGGGGGGCCGGTAGTGAGCAGTTCTTC,CASSQTTTSGGAGSEQFF
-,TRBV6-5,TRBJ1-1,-,TGTGCCAGCAGAACAGGACAGTTTACTCGCACTGAAGCTTTCTTT,CASRTGQFTRTEAFF
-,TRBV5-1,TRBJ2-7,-,TGCGCCAGCAGCTTGGGACAGAACTACGAGCAGTACTTC,CASSLGQNYEQYF
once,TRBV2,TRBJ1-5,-,TGTGCCAGCGGGTCCGAGGGAGGCAATCAGCCCCAGCATTTT,CASGSEGGNQPQHF
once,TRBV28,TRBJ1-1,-,TGTGCCAGCAGAGTTTTCCTCCGAGGGGGGGGCGCATATGGGAACACTGAAGCTTTCTTT,CASRVFLRGGGAYGNTEAFF
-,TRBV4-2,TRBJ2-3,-,TGTGCCAGCAGCCAAGTTGGGGGGACCTTCACAGATACGCAGTATTTT,CASSQVGGTFTDTQYF
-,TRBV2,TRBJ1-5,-,TGTGCCAGCAGGGAACAGGTTTTAAGTCAGCCCCAGCATTTT,CASREQVLSQPQHF
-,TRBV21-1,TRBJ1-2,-,TGTGCCAGCAGCAAAGAGGTCGCCGGACGGAGGCCCAACTATGGCTACACCTTC,CASSKEVAGRRPNYGYTF
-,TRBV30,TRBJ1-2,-,TGTGCCTGGAGTGTACTTGGTAGCTATGGCTACACCTTC,CAWSVLGSYGYTF
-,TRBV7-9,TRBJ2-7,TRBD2,TGTGCCAGCAGCCTCACTAGCGGGAACTACGAGCAGTACTTC,CASSLTSGNYEQYF
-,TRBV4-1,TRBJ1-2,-,TGCGCCAGCAGCCAAGAGTTGGGTAGCGGGGGAGAGGATGGCTACACCTTC,CASSQELGSGGEDGYTF
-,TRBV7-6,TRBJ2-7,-,TGTGCCAGCAGCTTAGTACAGGCGAGCTCCTACGAGCAGTACTTC,CASSLVQASSYEQYF
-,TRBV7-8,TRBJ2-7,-,TGTGCCAGCAGCGTAACAGGGAGCGAGCAGTACTTC,CASSVTGSEQYF
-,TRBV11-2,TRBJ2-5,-,TGTGCCAGCAGCTTAGGCCCAGGCCGGGAGACCCAGTACTTC,CASSLGPGRETQYF
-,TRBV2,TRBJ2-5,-,TGTGCCAGCAGGTGGGGAGTTCAAGAGACCCAGTACTTC,CASRWGVQETQYF
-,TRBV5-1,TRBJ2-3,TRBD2,TGCGCCAGCAACTTTCATTTTGGTCGGGGGGTCACAGATACGCAGTATTTT,CASNFHFGRGVTDTQYF
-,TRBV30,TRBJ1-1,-,TGTGCCTGGAGTCAGGCCCAGGCAGTGAACACTGAAGCTTTCTTT,CAWSQAQAVNTEAFF
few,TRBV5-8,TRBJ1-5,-,TGTGCCAGCAGCTTTCCGCCCCAGGGGTCGTCGAGCAATCAGCCCCAGCATTTT,CASSFPPQGSSSNQPQHF
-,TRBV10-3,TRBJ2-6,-,TGTGCCATCAGTGATAACAGGGCTACCTCTGGGGCCAACGTCCTGACTTTC,CAISDNRATSGANVLTF
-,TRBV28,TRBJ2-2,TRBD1,TGTGCCAGCCAGACAGGGGGCGAGACCGGGGAGCTGTTTTTT,CASQTGGETGELFF
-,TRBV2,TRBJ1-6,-,TGTGCCGCACGCGCGGACTATAATTCACCCCTCCACTTT,CAARADYNSPLHF
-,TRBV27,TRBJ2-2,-,TGTGCCAGCAGTGGGCCGAACACCGGGGAGCTGTTTTTT,CASSGPNTGELFF
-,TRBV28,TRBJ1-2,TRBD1,TGTGCCAGTGAACCCGGGACAGTCAACTATGGCTACACCTTC,CASEPGTVNYGYTF
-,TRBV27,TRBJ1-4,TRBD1,TGTGCCAGCAGTCGAATACAGGGGTTCTCGGTTGAAAAACTGTTTTTT,CASSRIQGFSVEKLFF
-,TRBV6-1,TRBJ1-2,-,TGTGCCAGCAGTGACACAGGAAACTATGGCTACACCTTC,CASSDTGNYGYTF
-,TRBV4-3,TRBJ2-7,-,TGCGCCAGCAGCCAAGATCGGGGTTACGAGCAGTACTTC,CASSQDRGYEQYF
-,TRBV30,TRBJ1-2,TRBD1,TGTGCCTGGGGTCGCGGACAGGCCCCCTATGGCTACACCTTC,CAWGRGQAPYGYTF
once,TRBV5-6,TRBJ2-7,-,TGTGCCAGCAGCTTGGCGGGAGCGAATTTTTTCTACGAGCAGTACTTC,CASSLAGANFFYEQYF
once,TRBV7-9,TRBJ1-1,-,TGTGCCAGCAGCTTAGGCGGGGGACCCCAGGAAGCTTTCTTT,CASSLGGGPQEAFF
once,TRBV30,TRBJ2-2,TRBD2,TGTGCCTGGACTAGCGGGAGGGCGACCGGGGAGCTGTTTTTT,CAWTSGRATGELFF
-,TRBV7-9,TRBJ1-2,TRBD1,TGTGCCAGCAGCCCGGACAGGGCACAGTATGGCTACACCTTC,CASSPDRAQYGYTF
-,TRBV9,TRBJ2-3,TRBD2,TGTGCCAGCAGCCCCGGGACTAGCACGGATACGCAGTATTTT,CASSPGTSTDTQYF
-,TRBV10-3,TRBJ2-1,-,TGTGCCATCAGAGGGGGAAACAATGAGCAGTTCTTC,CAIRGGNNEQFF
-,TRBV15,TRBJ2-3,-,TGTGCCACCAGCAGCCCGGGAAACAGCACAGATACGCAGTATTTT,CATSSPGNSTDTQYF
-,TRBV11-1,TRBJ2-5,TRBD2,TGTGCCAGCAGCTTAGCGAGCGGGAGTGGAGAGACCCAGTACTTC,CASSLASGSGETQYF
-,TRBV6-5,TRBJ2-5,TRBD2,TGTGCCAGCAGCTTAGCGGGAGGGCAAGAGACCCAGTACTTC,CASSLAGGQETQYF